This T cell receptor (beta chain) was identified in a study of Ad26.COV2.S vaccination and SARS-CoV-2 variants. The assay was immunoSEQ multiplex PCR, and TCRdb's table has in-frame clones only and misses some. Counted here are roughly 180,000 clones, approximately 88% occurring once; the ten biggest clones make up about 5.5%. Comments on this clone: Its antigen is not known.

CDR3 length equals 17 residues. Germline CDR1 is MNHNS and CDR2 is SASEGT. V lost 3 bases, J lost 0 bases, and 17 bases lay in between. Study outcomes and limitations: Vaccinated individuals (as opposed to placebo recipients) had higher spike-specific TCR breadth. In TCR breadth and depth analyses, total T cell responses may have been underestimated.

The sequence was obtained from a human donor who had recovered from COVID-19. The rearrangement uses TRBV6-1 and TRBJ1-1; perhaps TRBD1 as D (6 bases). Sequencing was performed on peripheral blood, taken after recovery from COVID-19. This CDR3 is CASSEQGGRRVNTEAFF. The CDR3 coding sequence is TGTGCCAGCAGTGAGCAAGGGGGGCGAAGAGTGAACACTGAAGCTTTCTTT.